Listed below are T cell receptor beta chains from one sample, sequenced in a study of cytomegalovirus exposure and HLA in healthy donors. Clones were sequenced by immunoSEQ multiplex PCR, and TCRdb holds only the in-frame ones, with some missing. The data show 150,000 to 200,000 clones, more than 9.5% seen once. Sequenced: PBMCs. The receptors were sampled from a man over 45 in good health and CMV-seropositive. CDR3s leave out the opening cysteine and the closing phenylalanine or tryptophan.

>TRBV9|TRBJ2-6
ASSRGGSSGANVLT
>TRBV5-4|TRBJ2-6
ASIGQGQSGANVLT
>TRBV20-1|TRBJ2-3
SARDRDTQY
>TRBV7-9|TRBJ2-6
ASMGPSGANVLT
>TRBV14|TRBJ2-7
ASSPSSYEQY
>TRBV9|TRBJ1-5
ASGTGPSNQPQH
>TRBV4-1|TRBJ2-3
ASSQMGLAAVNTDTQY
>TRBV4-3|TRBJ1-2
ASSQETGVDYGYT
>TRBV28|TRBJ1-2
ASSSQGYGYT
>TRBV5-1|TRBJ1-1
ASSFPGTGGEAF
>TRBV2|TRBJ2-2
ASSTLAAFGGELF
>TRBV9|TRBJ1-2
ASSVDIVKNYGYT
>TRBV5-1|TRBJ2-5
ASSPGDRGTQY
>TRBV7-9|TRBJ2-1
ASSSLGGELAEQF
>TRBV2|TRBJ1-6
ASSPGQGNSPLH
>TRBV19|TRBJ1-6
ASSHGQYNSPLH
>TRBV7-2|TRBJ1-1
ASSFSDRTEAF
>TRBV4-3|TRBJ2-3
ASSPRSSGGTDTQY
>TRBV30|.
AWSYGTYSYEQY
>TRBV19|TRBJ1-1
ASSMTQNTEAF
>TRBV6-1|TRBJ1-2
ASSAGDKSSDGYT
>TRBV19|TRBJ1-2
ASSPGRWVYGYT
>TRBV7-2|TRBJ1-4
ASSGRVGEKLF
>TRBV9|TRBJ2-2
ASSAQPNLGQSNTGELF
>TRBV5-1|TRBJ1-4
ASSSGQGAANEKLF
>TRBV29-1|TRBJ1-4
SVRIGVGTNEKLF
>TRBV27|TRBJ2-7
ASSLSGGGISYEQY
>TRBV6-5|TRBJ2-1
ASSYSGLEVEQF
>TRBV7-9|TRBJ1-1
ASSGGDPKTSEAF
>TRBV30|TRBJ2-7
AWTGPGQGPYEQY
>TRBV7-8|TRBJ1-2
ASSHPGPNYGYT